This T cell receptor (beta chain) stems from a study of shared clonotypes between healthy human individuals. Study results and caveats: On the whole, naive subsets had larger estimated richness than memory subsets had. Some naive CD4 clonotypes, 4% to 6%, turned up in common across a handful of donors.

A remark on this clone: Antigen specificity is unknown.

Trimming cost V 2 bases and J 4 bases; bases outside gene matches: 6. This CDR3 is built from 15 residues. Per germline, CDR1 SGHDN and CDR2 FVKESK. Here immunoSEQ multiplex PCR was the method, and the copy in TCRdb shows in-frame clones only, minus some. In the table there are 2 million to 2.5 million clones, roughly 95% of which are singletons. V usage is TRBV14 and J usage is TRBJ2-3; 7 positions agree with TRBD1. The source of this sequence is a man aged 18-30 years in good health. The sequenced sample was naive CD4+ T cells sorted from blood. The subset: CD45RA+ positively selected. The CDR3 spells CASSQQGGAADTQYF. The CDR3 DNA reads TGTGCCAGCAGCCAACAAGGGGGCGCGGCAGATACGCAGTATTTT.